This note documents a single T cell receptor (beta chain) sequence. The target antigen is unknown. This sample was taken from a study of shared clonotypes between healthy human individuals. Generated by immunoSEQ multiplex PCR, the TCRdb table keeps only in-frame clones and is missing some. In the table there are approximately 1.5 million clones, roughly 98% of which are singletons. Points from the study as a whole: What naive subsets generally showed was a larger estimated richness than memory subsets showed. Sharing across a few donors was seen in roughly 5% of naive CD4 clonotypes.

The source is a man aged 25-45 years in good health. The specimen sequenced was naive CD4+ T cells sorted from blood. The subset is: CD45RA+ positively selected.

CDR3 in DNA: TGCGCCAGCAGCTTGGAGGGGACAAGCTTTCAGCCCCAGCATTTT. Encoded protein: CASSLEGTSFQPQHF. The V call is TRBV5-1, the J call TRBJ1-5; TRBD1 is a possible D gene (6 bases). Germline V gene lookup returns CDR1 SGHRS and CDR2 YFSETQ. V was shortened by 0 bases and J by 6 bases, with 13 bases between the two germline ends. CDR3 length: 15 residues.